These T cell receptor beta chains were read from a single sample in a study of OX40 agonist ivuxolimab in advanced cancers. Profiling relied on immunoSEQ multiplex PCR, and the TCRdb table lists in-frame clones only, not all of them. The repertoire holds about 24,000 clones, with 60% to 80% as singletons. This material consisted of CD4+ or CD8+ T cells sorted from blood, taken in a trial of the OX40 agonist ivuxolimab. All receptors come from an adult with an advanced solid tumor such as melanoma, head and neck, liver or kidney cancer. Each CDR3 is given with its conserved first and last residue. The order of the fields is D gene, V gene, J gene, clone size, CDR3 protein, CDR3 DNA. D genes are given only for firm matches. Only part of the rows carry a size: once, few, many, or a class if the clone is expanded.

>TRBD2|TRBV28|TRBJ2-4|NA
CASSLRTAGVAKNIQYF
TGTGCCAGCAGTCTCCGAACTGCGGGAGTTGCCAAAAACATTCAGTACTTC
>NA|TRBV6-6|TRBJ1-6|NA
CASNSGPNSPLHF
TGTGCCAGCAATTCGGGTCCGAATTCACCCCTCCACTTT
>TRBD2|TRBV7-2|TRBJ2-5|NA
CASSPRTSVETQYF
TGTGCCAGCAGCCCCCGGACTAGCGTCGAGACCCAGTACTTC
>NA|TRBV18|TRBJ2-2|NA
CASSPQRLLDPRELFF
TGTGCCAGCTCACCACAACGACTACTCGACCCGCGGGAGCTGTTTTTT
>TRBD2|TRBV27|TRBJ2-1|NA
CASSPPGLAGYNEQFF
TGTGCCAGCAGCCCACCGGGACTAGCGGGCTACAATGAGCAGTTCTTC
>TRBD1|TRBV6-5|TRBJ1-1|NA
CASRYRQGAEAFF
TGTGCCAGCAGATATAGACAGGGGGCGGAAGCTTTCTTT
>NA|TRBV5-1|TRBJ2-7|once
CASSPRGGRQYF
TGCGCCAGCAGCCCTAGAGGCGGACGCCAGTACTTC
>TRBD1|TRBV11-2|TRBJ2-3|NA
CASSFGTASTDTQYF
TGTGCCAGCAGCTTTGGGACAGCCAGTACAGATACGCAGTATTTT
>NA|TRBV23-1|TRBJ2-1|NA
CASSQRSGSRGPEQFF
TGCGCCAGCAGTCAAAGGTCGGGGAGTCGAGGGCCAGAGCAGTTCTTC
>TRBD1|TRBV29-1|TRBJ1-1|NA
CSVVTGGTEAFF
TGCAGCGTTGTGACAGGGGGAACTGAAGCTTTCTTT
>NA|TRBV9|TRBJ2-5|NA
CASSQVRYQETQYF
TGTGCCAGCAGCCAAGTGCGGTACCAAGAGACCCAGTACTTC
>NA|TRBV19|TRBJ2-2|NA
CASSIDYSTGELFF
TGTGCCAGTAGTATAGATTATAGCACCGGGGAGCTGTTTTTT
>NA|TRBV6-1|TRBJ2-7|NA
CASSEPVDSSYEQYF
TGTGCCAGCAGTGAACCGGTGGACAGCTCCTACGAGCAGTACTTC
>NA|TRBV6-1|TRBJ1-4|NA
CASRNRVTWEKLFF
TGTGCCAGCAGGAACAGGGTAACATGGGAAAAACTGTTTTTT
>TRBD2|TRBV9|TRBJ2-5|NA
CASSPRGGGETQYF
TGTGCCAGCAGCCCCCGGGGGGGAGGGGAGACCCAGTACTTC
>NA|TRBV2|TRBJ1-3|many
CASSEEETGGNTIYF
TGTGCCAGCAGTGAAGAGGAGACGGGAGGAAACACCATATATTTT
>NA|TRBV6-5|TRBJ1-5|few
CASSDQDNQPQHF
TGTGCCAGCAGTGATCAGGACAATCAGCCCCAGCATTTT
>NA|TRBV5-1|TRBJ2-3|NA
CASSLNPVTDTQYF
TGCGCCAGCAGCTTGAATCCGGTCACAGATACGCAGTATTTT
>TRBD2|TRBV15|TRBJ2-1|NA
CATSRDIATSGAFYNEQFF
TGTGCCACCAGCAGAGATATAGCGACTAGCGGAGCATTCTACAATGAGCAGTTCTTC
>TRBD1|TRBV5-4|TRBJ2-6|few
CASNVGQSSSGANVLTF
TGTGCCAGCAACGTGGGACAGTCGTCCTCTGGGGCCAACGTCCTGACTTTC
>NA|TRBV4-1|TRBJ2-7|once
CASSQGLAYEQYF
TGCGCCAGCAGCCAAGGCCTCGCCTACGAGCAGTACTTC
>TRBD2|TRBV11-3|TRBJ2-2|NA
CASSDITLAGGTGELFF
TGTGCCAGCAGCGATATAACCCTAGCGGGAGGCACCGGGGAGCTGTTTTTT
>NA|TRBV5-4|TRBJ2-6|NA
CASSRESSGANVLTF
TGTGCCAGCAGCCGTGAGAGCTCTGGGGCCAACGTCCTGACTTTC
>NA|TRBV4-3|TRBJ2-1|few
CASSQESGSYNEQFF
TGCGCCAGCAGCCAAGAAAGCGGCTCCTACAATGAGCAGTTCTTC
>TRBD2|TRBV5-1|TRBJ2-2|NA
CASSLRLAGTGELFF
TGCGCCAGCAGCCTGAGACTAGCCGGCACCGGGGAGCTGTTTTTT
>TRBD2|TRBV7-2|TRBJ2-5|NA
CASSTPTSGGQETQYF
TGTGCCAGCAGCACCCCGACTAGCGGGGGACAAGAGACCCAGTACTTC
>NA|TRBV19|TRBJ1-5|once
CASTPRGVASNQPQHF
TGTGCCAGCACCCCTAGGGGGGTTGCGAGCAATCAGCCCCAGCATTTT
>NA|TRBV28|TRBJ2-7|NA
CAIRIGNGQYF
TGTGCCATTCGGATCGGGAATGGGCAGTACTTC
>TRBD2|TRBV15|TRBJ2-1|few
CATSRGLAGARVNEQFF
TGTGCCACCAGCAGAGGCCTAGCGGGGGCTAGGGTCAATGAGCAGTTCTTC
>NA|TRBV7-6|TRBJ1-1|NA
CASSLAGGRMNTEAFF
TGTGCCAGCAGCTTAGCTGGGGGCAGAATGAACACTGAAGCTTTCTTT
>NA|TRBV21-1|TRBJ1-2|NA
CASSKGTGPWGYTF
TGTGCCAGCAGCAAGGGGACAGGACCTTGGGGCTACACCTTC
>TRBD2|TRBV9|TRBJ2-7|NA
CASSPHRGGYYEQYF
TGTGCCAGCAGCCCGCATCGGGGGGGATACTACGAGCAGTACTTC
>NA|TRBV20-1|TRBJ2-1|NA
CSVSAWEQFF
TGCAGTGTTTCAGCCTGGGAGCAGTTCTTC
>TRBD1|TRBV10-3|TRBJ1-6|NA
CAAQGARNNSPLHF
TGTGCCGCCCAGGGGGCAAGAAATAATTCACCCCTCCACTTT
>NA|TRBV18|TRBJ2-7|NA
CASSLASGTRNEQYF
TGTGCCAGCTCACTAGCATCCGGGACAAGGAACGAGCAGTACTTC
>NA|TRBV5-1|TRBJ2-1|NA
CASSSEGYHNEQFF
TGCGCCAGCAGCTCCGAGGGGTATCACAATGAGCAGTTCTTC
>TRBD2|TRBV7-2|TRBJ2-3|NA
CASSLPIRAGGADTQYF
TGTGCCAGCAGCCTCCCAATCCGGGCGGGGGGGGCAGATACGCAGTATTTT
>NA|TRBV5-1|TRBJ1-6|NA
CASSLGQTGNSPLHF
TGCGCCAGCAGCTTGGGACAAACAGGGAATTCACCCCTCCACTTT
>NA|TRBV7-9|TRBJ1-4|NA
CASSSYRVGEKLFF
TGTGCCAGCAGCTCGTACAGGGTGGGCGAAAAACTGTTTTTT
>TRBD1|TRBV5-1|TRBJ2-1|NA
CASSIRQGKTAEQFF
TGCGCCAGCAGCATCCGACAGGGGAAAACGGCTGAGCAGTTCTTC
>NA|TRBV5-6|TRBJ1-3|NA
CASSLDGGEYGNTIYF
TGTGCCAGCAGCTTGGATGGCGGGGAGTATGGAAACACCATATATTTT
>NA|TRBV7-3|TRBJ1-5|NA
CASSIDGDQPQHF
TGTGCCAGCAGCATAGACGGGGATCAGCCCCAGCATTTT
>NA|TRBV4-2|TRBJ2-6|NA
CASSQDRRLSGANVLTF
TGTGCCAGCAGCCAAGATCGACGTCTCTCTGGGGCCAACGTCCTGACTTTC
>NA|TRBV28|TRBJ2-7|few
CASSYQIAPIYEQYF
TGTGCCAGCAGTTATCAGATCGCCCCTATCTACGAGCAGTACTTC
>TRBD1|TRBV19|TRBJ2-4|NA
CASSTTGADLYF
TGTGCCAGTAGTACGACAGGGGCCGATCTATACTTC
>TRBD1|TRBV27|TRBJ2-4|NA
CASSSKTGGPKNIQYF
TGTGCCAGCAGTTCAAAGACAGGGGGCCCGAAAAACATTCAGTACTTC
>NA|TRBV6-4|TRBJ1-1|NA
CASRPGHQNTEAFF
TGTGCCAGCAGGCCGGGACACCAGAACACTGAAGCTTTCTTT
>NA|TRBV29-1|TRBJ2-7|NA
CSVVRDGTSYEQYF
TGCAGCGTTGTACGGGACGGGACCTCCTACGAGCAGTACTTC